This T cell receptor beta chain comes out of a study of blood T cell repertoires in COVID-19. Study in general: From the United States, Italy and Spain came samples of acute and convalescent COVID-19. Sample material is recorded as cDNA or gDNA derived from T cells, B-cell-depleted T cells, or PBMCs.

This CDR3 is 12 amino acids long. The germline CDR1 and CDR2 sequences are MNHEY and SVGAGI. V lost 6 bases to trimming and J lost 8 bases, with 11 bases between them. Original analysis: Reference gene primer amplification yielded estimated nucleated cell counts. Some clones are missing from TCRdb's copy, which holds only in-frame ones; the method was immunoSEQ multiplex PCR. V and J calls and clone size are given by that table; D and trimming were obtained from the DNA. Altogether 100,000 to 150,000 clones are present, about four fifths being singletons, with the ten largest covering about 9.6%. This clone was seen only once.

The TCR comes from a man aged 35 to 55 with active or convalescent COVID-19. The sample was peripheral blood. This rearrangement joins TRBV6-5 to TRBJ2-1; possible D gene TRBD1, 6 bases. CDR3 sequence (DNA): TGTGCCAGCAGGCCAACAGGGTATGAGCAGTTCTTC. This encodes CASRPTGYEQFF.